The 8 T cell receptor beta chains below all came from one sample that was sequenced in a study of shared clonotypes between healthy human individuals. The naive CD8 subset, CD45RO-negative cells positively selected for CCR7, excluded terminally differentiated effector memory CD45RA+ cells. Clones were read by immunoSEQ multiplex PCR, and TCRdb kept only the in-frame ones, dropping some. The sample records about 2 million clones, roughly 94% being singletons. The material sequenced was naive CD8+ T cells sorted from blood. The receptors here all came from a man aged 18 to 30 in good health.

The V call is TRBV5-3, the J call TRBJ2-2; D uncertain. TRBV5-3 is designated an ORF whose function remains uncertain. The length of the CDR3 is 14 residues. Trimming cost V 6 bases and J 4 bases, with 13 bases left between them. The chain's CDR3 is CARKGRVITGELFF. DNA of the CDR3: TGTGCCAGAAAGGGCCGGGTGATCACCGGGGAGCTGTTTTTT.

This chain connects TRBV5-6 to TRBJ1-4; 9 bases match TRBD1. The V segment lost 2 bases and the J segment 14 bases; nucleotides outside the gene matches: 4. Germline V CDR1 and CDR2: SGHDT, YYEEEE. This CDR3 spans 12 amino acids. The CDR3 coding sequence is TGTGCCAGCAGCTTCCGGGACAGGGATCTGTTTTTT. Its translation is CASSFRDRDLFF.

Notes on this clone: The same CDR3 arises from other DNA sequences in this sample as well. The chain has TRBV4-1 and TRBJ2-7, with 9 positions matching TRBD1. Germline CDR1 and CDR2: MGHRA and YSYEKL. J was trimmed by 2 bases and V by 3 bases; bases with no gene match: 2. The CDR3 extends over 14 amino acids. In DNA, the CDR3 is TGCGCCAGCAGCCAGGGACAGGGTACCTACGAGCAGTACTTC. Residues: CASSQGQGTYEQYF.

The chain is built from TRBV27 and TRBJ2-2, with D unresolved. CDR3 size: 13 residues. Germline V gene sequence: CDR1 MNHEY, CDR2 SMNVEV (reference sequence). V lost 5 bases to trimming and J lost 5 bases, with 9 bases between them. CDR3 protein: CASSPQTTGELFF. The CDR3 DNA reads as TGTGCCAGCAGTCCTCAGACAACCGGGGAGCTGTTTTTT.

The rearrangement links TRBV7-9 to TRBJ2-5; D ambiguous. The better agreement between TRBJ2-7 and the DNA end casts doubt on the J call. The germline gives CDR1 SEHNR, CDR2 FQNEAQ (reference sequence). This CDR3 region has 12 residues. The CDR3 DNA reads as TGTGCCAGCACCCTTGGGGTTTACGAGCAGTACTTC. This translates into CASTLGVYEQYF.

The CDR3 DNA follows: TGTGCCAGCAGCCCCGGACAGGGAATCCACCGGGGTGGCTACACCTTC. It encodes CASSPGQGIHRGGYTF. V gene TRBV9 combines with J gene TRBJ1-2; 8 bases line up with TRBD1. V trimming: 4 bases; J trimming: 7 bases; junction bases outside the gene matches: 15. Germline CDR1 SGDLS, CDR2 YYNGEE. This CDR3 has 16 amino acids.

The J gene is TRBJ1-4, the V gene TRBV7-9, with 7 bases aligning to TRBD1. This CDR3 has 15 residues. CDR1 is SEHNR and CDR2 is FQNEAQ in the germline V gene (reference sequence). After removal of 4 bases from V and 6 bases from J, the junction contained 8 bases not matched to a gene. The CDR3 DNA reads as TGTGCCAGCAGCTCCTTTGACAGGGTTTATGAAAAACTGTTTTTT. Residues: CASSSFDRVYEKLFF.

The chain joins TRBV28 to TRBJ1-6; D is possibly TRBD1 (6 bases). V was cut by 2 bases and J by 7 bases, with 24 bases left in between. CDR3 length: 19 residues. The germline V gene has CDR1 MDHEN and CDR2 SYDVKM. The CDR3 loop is CASSLLGLGAISSNSPLHF. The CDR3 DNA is TGTGCCAGCAGTTTACTCGGGTTGGGGGCTATTTCTTCCAATTCACCCCTCCACTTT.